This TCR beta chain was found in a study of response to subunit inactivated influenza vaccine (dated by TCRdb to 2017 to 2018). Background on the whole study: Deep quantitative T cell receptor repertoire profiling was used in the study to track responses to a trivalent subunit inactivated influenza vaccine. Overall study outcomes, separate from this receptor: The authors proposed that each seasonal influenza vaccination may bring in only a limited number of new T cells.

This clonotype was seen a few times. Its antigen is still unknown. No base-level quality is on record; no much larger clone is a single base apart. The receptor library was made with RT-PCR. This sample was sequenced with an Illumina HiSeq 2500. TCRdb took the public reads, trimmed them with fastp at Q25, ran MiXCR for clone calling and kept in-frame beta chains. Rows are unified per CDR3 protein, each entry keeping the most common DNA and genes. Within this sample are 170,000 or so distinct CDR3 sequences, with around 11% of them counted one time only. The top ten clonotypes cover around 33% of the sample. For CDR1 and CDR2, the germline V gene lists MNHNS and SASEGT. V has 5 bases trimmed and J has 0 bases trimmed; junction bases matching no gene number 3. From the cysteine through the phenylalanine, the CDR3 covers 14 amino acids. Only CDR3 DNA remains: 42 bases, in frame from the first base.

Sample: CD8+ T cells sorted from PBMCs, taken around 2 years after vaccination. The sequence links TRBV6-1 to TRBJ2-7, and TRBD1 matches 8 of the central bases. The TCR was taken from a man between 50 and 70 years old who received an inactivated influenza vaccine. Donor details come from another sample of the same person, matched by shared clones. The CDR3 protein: CASSTRGRSYEQYF. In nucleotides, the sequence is TGTGCCAGCAGTACCAGGGGGCGCTCCTACGAGCAGTACTTC.